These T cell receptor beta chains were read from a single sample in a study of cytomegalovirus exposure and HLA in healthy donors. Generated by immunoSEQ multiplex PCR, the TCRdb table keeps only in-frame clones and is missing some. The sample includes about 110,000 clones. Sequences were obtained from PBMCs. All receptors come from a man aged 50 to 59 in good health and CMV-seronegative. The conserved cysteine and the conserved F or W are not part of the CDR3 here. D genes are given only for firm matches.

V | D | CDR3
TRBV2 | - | ASRFQGHGAYEQY
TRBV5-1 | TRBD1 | ASSSSMGQGAF
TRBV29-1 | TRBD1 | SVERDRPYEQY
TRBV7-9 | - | ASSRYGYT
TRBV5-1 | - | ASSLGHLTEQY
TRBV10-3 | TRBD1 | AIRETGYYEQY
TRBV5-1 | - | ASSLAPSERGYT
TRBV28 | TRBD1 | ASSYLLTGASYEQY
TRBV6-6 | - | ASTYPGFQNQPQH
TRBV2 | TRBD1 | ASSEGQMNTEAF
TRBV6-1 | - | ASSGPQGGETQY
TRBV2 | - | ASSEEPYGDTEAF
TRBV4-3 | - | ASSQETGPYSPLH
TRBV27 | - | ATSGTRQETQY
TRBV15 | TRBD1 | ATSRSQGQGYHEQY
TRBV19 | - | ATAQGNYGYT
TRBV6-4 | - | ASSGEMGGNEQF
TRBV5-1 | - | ASSRTPPSYEQY
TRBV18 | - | ASSLTRTDGGYT
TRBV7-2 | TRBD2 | ASSPGLAGAEQF
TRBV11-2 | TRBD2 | ASSFSGGAIRGNEQF
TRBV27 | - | ASSPGSGLYNEQF
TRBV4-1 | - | ASSRTGQGTEAF
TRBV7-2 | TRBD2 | ASSLVASGVYEQY
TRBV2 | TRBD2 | ASSVLAGEDTQY
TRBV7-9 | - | ASIPVGGNEQY
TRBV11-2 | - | ASSFPSNYGYT
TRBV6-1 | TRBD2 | ASSGGLAGGQETQY
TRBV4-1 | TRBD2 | ASSQVPFGRGVETQY
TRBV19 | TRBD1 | ASSALRGTEAF
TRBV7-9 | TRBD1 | ASSLGQGGNEQF